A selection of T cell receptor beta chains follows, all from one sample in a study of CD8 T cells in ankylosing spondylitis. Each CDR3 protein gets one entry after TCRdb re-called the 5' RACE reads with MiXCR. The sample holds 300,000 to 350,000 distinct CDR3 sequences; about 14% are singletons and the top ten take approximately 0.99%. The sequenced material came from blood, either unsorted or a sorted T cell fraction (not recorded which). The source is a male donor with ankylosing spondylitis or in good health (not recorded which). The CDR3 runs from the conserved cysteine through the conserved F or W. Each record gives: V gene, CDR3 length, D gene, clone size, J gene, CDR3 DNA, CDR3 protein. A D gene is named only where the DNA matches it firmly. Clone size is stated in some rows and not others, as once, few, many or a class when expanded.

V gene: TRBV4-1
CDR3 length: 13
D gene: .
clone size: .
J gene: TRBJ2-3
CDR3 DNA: TGCGCCAGCAGCCAAGAGAGGACAGATACGCAGTATTTT
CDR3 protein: CASSQERTDTQYF

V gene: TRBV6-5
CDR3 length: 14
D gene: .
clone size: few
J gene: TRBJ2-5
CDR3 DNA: TGTGCCAGCAGTTACTCGAATAGGCAAGAGACCCAGTACTTC
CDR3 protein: CASSYSNRQETQYF

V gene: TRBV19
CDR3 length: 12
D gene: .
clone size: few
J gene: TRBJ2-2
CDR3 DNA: TGTGCCAGTAGGGGGCCGGCCGGGGAGCTGTTTTTT
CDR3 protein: CASRGPAGELFF

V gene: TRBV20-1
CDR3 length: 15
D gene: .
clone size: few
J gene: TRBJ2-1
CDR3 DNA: TGCAGTGCTCAACCGGGACTGGGGCAATTCAATGAGCAGTTCTTC
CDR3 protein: CSAQPGLGQFNEQFF

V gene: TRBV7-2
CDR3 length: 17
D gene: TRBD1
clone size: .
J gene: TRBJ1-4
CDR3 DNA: TGTGCCAGCAGCGTATTAGGACAGGGGAGGACTAATGAAAAACTGTTTTTT
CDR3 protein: CASSVLGQGRTNEKLFF

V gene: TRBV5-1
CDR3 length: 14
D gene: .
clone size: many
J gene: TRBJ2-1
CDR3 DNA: TGCGCCAGCAGAAGAGGGGCCTCCTACAATGAGCAGTTCTTC
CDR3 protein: CASRRGASYNEQFF

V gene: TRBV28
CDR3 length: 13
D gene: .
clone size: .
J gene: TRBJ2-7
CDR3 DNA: TGTGCCTTAGGGGGAGAGGGACCCTACGAGCAGTACTTC
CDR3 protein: CALGGEGPYEQYF

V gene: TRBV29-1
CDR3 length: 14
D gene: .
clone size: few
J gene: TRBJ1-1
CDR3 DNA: TGCAGCGTTGTAGGGAAGGGGATGAACACTGAAGCTTTCTTT
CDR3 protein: CSVVGKGMNTEAFF

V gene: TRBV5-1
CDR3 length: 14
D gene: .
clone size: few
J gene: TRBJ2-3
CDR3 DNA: TGCGCCAGCAGCATACCACAGGGTTCAGATACGCAGTATTTT
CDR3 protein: CASSIPQGSDTQYF

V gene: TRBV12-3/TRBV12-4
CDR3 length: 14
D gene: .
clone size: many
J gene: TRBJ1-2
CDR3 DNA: TGTGCCAGCAGCTCAACAGGGCCTCTCAGTGGCTACACCTTC
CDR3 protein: CASSSTGPLSGYTF

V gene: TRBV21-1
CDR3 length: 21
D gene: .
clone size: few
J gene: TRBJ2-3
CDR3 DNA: TGTGCCTGGCTAAATAACCCGACTTACGGGACTAGCGGGGTTAGCACAGATACGCAGTATTTT
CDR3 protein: CAWLNNPTYGTSGVSTDTQYF

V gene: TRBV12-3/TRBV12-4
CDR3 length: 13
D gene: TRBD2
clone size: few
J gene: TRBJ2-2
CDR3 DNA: TGTGCCAGCTCCTTTGGGGGGGCCGGGGAGCTGTTTTTT
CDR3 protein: CASSFGGAGELFF

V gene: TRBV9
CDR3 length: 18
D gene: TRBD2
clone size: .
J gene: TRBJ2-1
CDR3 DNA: TGTGCCAGCAGCGTAGACACCCCACGGGGGGTATCCTACAATGAGCAGTTCTTC
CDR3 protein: CASSVDTPRGVSYNEQFF

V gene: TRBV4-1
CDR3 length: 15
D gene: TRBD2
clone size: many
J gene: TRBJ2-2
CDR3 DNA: TGCGCCAGCAGCCGGGGACTAGTGAACACCGGGGAGCTGTTTTTT
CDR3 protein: CASSRGLVNTGELFF

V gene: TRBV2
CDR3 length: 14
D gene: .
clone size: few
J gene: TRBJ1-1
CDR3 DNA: TGTGCCAGCAGGGTGCAGGCCCCGGGGACTGAAGCTTTCTTT
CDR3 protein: CASRVQAPGTEAFF

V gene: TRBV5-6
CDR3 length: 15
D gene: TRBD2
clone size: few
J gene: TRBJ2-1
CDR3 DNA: TGTGCCAGCAGCTTGACCGGCGGGGGATACAATGAGCAGTTCTTC
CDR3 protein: CASSLTGGGYNEQFF

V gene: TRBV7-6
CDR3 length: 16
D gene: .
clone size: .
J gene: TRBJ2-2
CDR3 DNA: TGTGCCAGCAGCTTCGCAGGGGGGCCGAACACCGGGGAGCTGTTTTTT
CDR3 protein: CASSFAGGPNTGELFF

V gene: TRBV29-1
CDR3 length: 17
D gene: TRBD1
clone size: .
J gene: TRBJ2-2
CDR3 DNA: TGCAGCGTTGTATCTCCGGGACAGGGGTTTAACACCGGGGAGCTGTTTTTT
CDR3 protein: CSVVSPGQGFNTGELFF

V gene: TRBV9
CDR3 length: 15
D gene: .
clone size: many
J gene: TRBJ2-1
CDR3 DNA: TGTGCCAGCAGCCCTCCCCCAACAAACTACAATGAGCAGTTCTTC
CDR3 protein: CASSPPPTNYNEQFF

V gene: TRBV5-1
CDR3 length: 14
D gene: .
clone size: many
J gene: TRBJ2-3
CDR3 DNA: TGCGCCAGCAGAGGGGGTGAGGTCGTGGATACGCAGTATTTT
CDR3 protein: CASRGGEVVDTQYF

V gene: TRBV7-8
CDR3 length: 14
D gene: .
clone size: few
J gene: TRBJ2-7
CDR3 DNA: TGTGCCAGCAGCTTCCCGACAGAACCTTACGAGCAGTACTTC
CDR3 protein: CASSFPTEPYEQYF

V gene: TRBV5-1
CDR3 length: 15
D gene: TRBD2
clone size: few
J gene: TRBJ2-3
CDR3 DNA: TGCGCCAGCAGACCGCTAGCGGGAATAACAGATACGCAGTATTTT
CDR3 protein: CASRPLAGITDTQYF

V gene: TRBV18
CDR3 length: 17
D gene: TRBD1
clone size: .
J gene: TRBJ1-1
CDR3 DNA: TGTGCCAGCTCGCAGACCGGGACAGGGGGCTTTGGCACTGAAGCTTTCTTT
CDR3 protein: CASSQTGTGGFGTEAFF

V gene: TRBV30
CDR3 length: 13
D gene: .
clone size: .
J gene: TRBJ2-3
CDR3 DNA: TGTGCCTGGAGTCGGCGGGGTCCGGATACGCAGTATTTT
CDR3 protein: CAWSRRGPDTQYF

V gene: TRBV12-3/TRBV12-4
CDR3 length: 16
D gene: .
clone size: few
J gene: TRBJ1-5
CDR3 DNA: TGTGCCAGCAGCCCTGGGACTGATTATAGCAATCAGCCCCAGCATTTT
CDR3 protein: CASSPGTDYSNQPQHF

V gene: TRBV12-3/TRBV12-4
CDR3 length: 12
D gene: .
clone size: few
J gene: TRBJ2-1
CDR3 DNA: TGTGCCAGCAGTCTCCCTCGTAGTGAGCAGTTCTTC
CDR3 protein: CASSLPRSEQFF

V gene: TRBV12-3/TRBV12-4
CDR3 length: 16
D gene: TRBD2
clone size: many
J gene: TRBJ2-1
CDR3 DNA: TGTGCCAGCAGTGCCCCTCGGGGGGGCTCCTACAATGAGCAGTTCTTC
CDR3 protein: CASSAPRGGSYNEQFF

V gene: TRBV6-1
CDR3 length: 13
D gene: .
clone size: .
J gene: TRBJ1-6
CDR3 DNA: TGTGCCAGCAATGCAGACTATAATTCACCCCTCCACTTT
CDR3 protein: CASNADYNSPLHF

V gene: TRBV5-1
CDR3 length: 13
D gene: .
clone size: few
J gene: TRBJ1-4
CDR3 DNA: TGCGCCAGCAGCTTGGACGTTAATGAAAAACTGTTTTTT
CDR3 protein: CASSLDVNEKLFF

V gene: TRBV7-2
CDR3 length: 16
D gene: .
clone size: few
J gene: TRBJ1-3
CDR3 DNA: TGTGCCAGCAGTCCCGGCCCCCCGGCGGGAGGAAACACCATATATTTT
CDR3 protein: CASSPGPPAGGNTIYF

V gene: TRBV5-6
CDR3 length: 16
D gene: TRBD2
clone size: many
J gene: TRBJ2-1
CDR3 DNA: TGTGCCAGCAGCGGGAGACTAGCGGGAGCTTACAATGAGCAGTTCTTC
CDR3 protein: CASSGRLAGAYNEQFF

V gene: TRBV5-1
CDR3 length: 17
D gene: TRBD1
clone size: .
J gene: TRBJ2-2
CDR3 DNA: TGCGCCAGCAGCTTGGCAACAGGGGCCAGGGCGGACGGGGAGCTGTTTTTT
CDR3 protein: CASSLATGARADGELFF

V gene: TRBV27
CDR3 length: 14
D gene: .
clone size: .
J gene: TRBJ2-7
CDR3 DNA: TGTGCCAGCAGTTTAGGACACCCACCCCGCGAGCAGTACTTC
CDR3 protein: CASSLGHPPREQYF

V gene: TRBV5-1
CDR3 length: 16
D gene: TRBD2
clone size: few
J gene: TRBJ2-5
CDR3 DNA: TGCGCCAGCAGGGACGGGACTAGCCAAACGGGGGAGACCCAGTACTTC
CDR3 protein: CASRDGTSQTGETQYF

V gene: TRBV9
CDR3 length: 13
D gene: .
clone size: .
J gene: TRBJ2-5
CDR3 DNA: TGTGCCAGCAGCGTAGGGGGCACAGAGACCCAGTACTTC
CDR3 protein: CASSVGGTETQYF

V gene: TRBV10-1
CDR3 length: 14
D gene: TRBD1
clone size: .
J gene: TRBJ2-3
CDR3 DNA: TGCGCCAGCAGTGATAGGACAGGGCCAGATACGCAGTATTTT
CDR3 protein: CASSDRTGPDTQYF

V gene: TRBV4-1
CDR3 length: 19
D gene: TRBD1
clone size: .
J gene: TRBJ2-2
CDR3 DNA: TGCGCCAGCAGCCTACGCCCCTCTGCAGGGGGACAGCACACCGGGGAGCTGTTTTTT
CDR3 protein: CASSLRPSAGGQHTGELFF

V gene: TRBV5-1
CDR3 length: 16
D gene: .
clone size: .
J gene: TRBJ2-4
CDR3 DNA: TGCGCCAGCAGCTCCATGGACAGTCTAGCCAAAAACATTCAGTACTTC
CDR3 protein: CASSSMDSLAKNIQYF

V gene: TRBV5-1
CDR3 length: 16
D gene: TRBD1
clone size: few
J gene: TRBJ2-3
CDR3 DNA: TGCGCCAGCAGCAGCACCCGGACAGGGAGGACAGATACGCAGTATTTT
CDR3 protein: CASSSTRTGRTDTQYF

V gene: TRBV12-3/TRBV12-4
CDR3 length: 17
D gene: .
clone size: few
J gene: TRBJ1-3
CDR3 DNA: TGTGCCAGCAGTTCAGGCCGGGTGGAGTCCTCTGGAAACACCATATATTTT
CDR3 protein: CASSSGRVESSGNTIYF

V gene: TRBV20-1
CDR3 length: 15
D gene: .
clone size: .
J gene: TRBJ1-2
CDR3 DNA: TGCAGTGCTAGAGATCGAACAGGGTACAACTATGGCTACACCTTC
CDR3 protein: CSARDRTGYNYGYTF

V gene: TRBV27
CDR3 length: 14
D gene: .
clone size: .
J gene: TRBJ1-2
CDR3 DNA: TGTGCCAGCAGTTTTAGGGGAGAACGGTATGGCTACACCTTC
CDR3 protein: CASSFRGERYGYTF

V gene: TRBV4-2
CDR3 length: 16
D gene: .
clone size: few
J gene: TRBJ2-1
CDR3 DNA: TGTGCCAGCAGCCAAGAGGGAGGAGGGAACCTCAACAGGCAGTTCTTC
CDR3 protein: CASSQEGGGNLNRQFF

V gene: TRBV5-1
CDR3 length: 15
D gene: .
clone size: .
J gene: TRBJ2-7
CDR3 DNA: TGCGCCAGCAGCCCCCGAGCTAGCGACTCCTACGAGCAGTACTTC
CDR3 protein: CASSPRASDSYEQYF

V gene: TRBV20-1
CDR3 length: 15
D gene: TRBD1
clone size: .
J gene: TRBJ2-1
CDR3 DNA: TGCAGTGCTAGAGTCCGGACAGGGTCCAACAATGAGCAGTTCTTC
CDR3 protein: CSARVRTGSNNEQFF

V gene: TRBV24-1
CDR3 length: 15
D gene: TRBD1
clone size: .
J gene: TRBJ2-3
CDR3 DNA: TGTGCCACCAGCCAGACAGGGGGGTCCTCAGATACGCAGTATTTT
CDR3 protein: CATSQTGGSSDTQYF

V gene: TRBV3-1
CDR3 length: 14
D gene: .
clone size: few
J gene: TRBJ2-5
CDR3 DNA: TGTGCCAGCAGCCAACCGGGGTTTATGGAGACCCAGTACTTC
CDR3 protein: CASSQPGFMETQYF